The rows below give T cell receptor beta chains drawn from one sample of a study of glioma-infiltrating T cells after dendritic cell vaccination. Only in-frame clones appear in the TCRdb table, and some are missing; sequencing was by immunoSEQ multiplex PCR. The data contain 71,000 or so clones, 81% of them singletons. The sequenced sample was blood, obtained before dendritic cell vaccination. Receptor source: a human donor with glioblastoma. Each CDR3 is given with its conserved first and last residue. D genes are given only for firm matches. Rows may omit the clone size; those that give it use once, few, many or a size class.

J | D | size | V | CDR3 | DNA
TRBJ1-1 | TRBD1 | . | TRBV4-2 | CASSQGEQGMNTEAFF | TGTGCCAGCAGCCAAGGGGAACAGGGGATGAACACTGAAGCTTTCTTT
TRBJ2-1 | . | . | TRBV7-2 | CASSLSRHYNEQFF | TGTGCCAGCAGCTTATCCAGACACTACAATGAGCAGTTCTTC
TRBJ2-7 | . | . | TRBV4-2 | CASSQPAQASYEQYF | TGTGCCAGCAGCCAGCCGGCACAGGCCTCCTACGAGCAGTACTTC
TRBJ1-3 | TRBD1 | . | TRBV10-3 | CAISRDREVSGNTIYF | TGTGCCATCAGCCGGGACAGGGAGGTCTCTGGAAACACCATATATTTT
TRBJ1-1 | TRBD1 | . | TRBV5-1 | CASSLGGTAGTEAFF | TGCGCCAGCAGCTTGGGAGGGACAGCTGGAACTGAAGCTTTCTTT
TRBJ2-2 | . | . | TRBV30 | CAWERGFTGELFF | TGTGCCTGGGAAAGAGGTTTCACCGGGGAGCTGTTTTTT
TRBJ2-1 | TRBD1 | . | TRBV6-5 | CASRGGSSYNEQFF | TGTGCCAGCAGAGGGGGCAGCTCCTACAATGAGCAGTTCTTC
TRBJ1-2 | TRBD1 | . | TRBV4-3 | CASSLGTASNYGYTF | TGCGCCAGCAGCCTTGGGACAGCCTCTAACTATGGCTACACCTTC
TRBJ2-7 | . | medium-sized | TRBV6-1 | CASDSGAGLKHEQYF | TGTGCCAGCGACTCAGGGGCAGGGCTGAAACACGAGCAGTACTTC
TRBJ1-2 | . | . | TRBV19 | CASSIDVLIGVDGYTF | TGTGCCAGTAGTATAGACGTACTAATCGGGGTTGACGGCTACACCTTC
TRBJ1-4 | TRBD1 | . | TRBV5-1 | CASSVGPGTEGEKLFF | TGCGCCAGCAGCGTGGGCCCGGGGACAGAAGGCGAAAAACTGTTTTTT
TRBJ2-3 | . | . | TRBV9 | CASSVVGTGADTQYF | TGTGCCAGCAGCGTAGTGGGGACGGGGGCAGATACGCAGTATTTT
TRBJ1-4 | . | . | TRBV6-5 | CASSYGGLDEKLFF | TGTGCCAGCAGTTACGGCGGGTTAGACGAAAAACTGTTTTTT
TRBJ1-1 | . | few | TRBV6-5 | CASSYSGYQSEAFF | TGTGCCAGCAGTTACTCGGGCTATCAGAGTGAAGCTTTCTTT
TRBJ1-1 | TRBD1 | . | TRBV7-6 | CASSLAEQGKEAFF | TGTGCCAGCAGCTTAGCCGAACAGGGGAAGGAAGCTTTCTTT
TRBJ2-3 | TRBD1 | medium-sized | TRBV7-9 | CASSEGQYSTDTQYF | TGTGCCAGCAGCGAGGGACAGTATAGCACAGATACGCAGTATTTT
TRBJ1-2 | . | . | TRBV2 | CASLPFAHGIYGYTF | TGTGCCAGCCTTCCGTTTGCGCACGGGATCTATGGCTACACCTTC
TRBJ1-1 | . | . | TRBV2 | CASREKGVTEAFF | TGTGCCAGCAGGGAGAAGGGAGTGACTGAAGCTTTCTTT
TRBJ1-1 | . | . | TRBV7-9 | CASSLSWDMNTEAFF | TGTGCCAGCAGCTTATCATGGGACATGAACACTGAAGCTTTCTTT
TRBJ2-5 | TRBD1 | . | TRBV2 | CASSEARTGGETQYF | TGTGCCAGCAGTGAGGCCCGGACAGGCGGGGAGACCCAGTACTTC
TRBJ2-2 | TRBD2 | . | TRBV4-2 | CASSQEGAGAGTGELFF | TGTGCCAGCAGCCAAGAAGGAGCGGGGGCCGGGACCGGGGAGCTGTTTTTT
TRBJ2-7 | . | . | TRBV6-5 | CASSYSVGGEAYEQYF | TGTGCCAGCAGTTACTCGGTAGGAGGGGAAGCCTACGAGCAGTACTTC
TRBJ1-2 | TRBD1 | . | TRBV10-3 | CAISESTGGDGYTF | TGTGCCATCAGTGAGTCGACAGGGGGCGATGGCTACACCTTC
TRBJ2-2 | . | few | TRBV9 | CASSQDSGELFF | TGTGCCAGCAGCCAAGACAGCGGGGAGCTGTTTTTT
TRBJ1-1 | . | . | TRBV7-9 | CASSSPRGAYTEAFF | TGTGCCAGCAGCTCCCCGCGGGGGGCTTACACTGAAGCTTTCTTT
TRBJ2-7 | . | . | TRBV6-1 | CASNLVRGAYEQYF | TGTGCCAGCAATTTAGTCAGGGGGGCCTACGAGCAGTACTTC
TRBJ2-7 | TRBD1 | few | TRBV5-1 | CASSPTGAPYEQYF | TGCGCCAGCAGCCCTACAGGGGCTCCCTACGAGCAGTACTTC
TRBJ2-2 | . | . | TRBV4-1 | CASSQVALAPGELFF | TGCGCCAGCAGCCAAGTCGCTCTAGCTCCCGGGGAGCTGTTTTTT
TRBJ2-5 | TRBD2 | few | TRBV5-1 | CASSLGGGNQETQYF | TGCGCCAGCAGCTTGGGCGGGGGGAACCAAGAGACCCAGTACTTC
TRBJ2-2 | TRBD2 | once | TRBV9 | CASSVVASGGQNTGELFF | TGTGCCAGCAGCGTAGTTGCTAGCGGGGGGCAGAACACCGGGGAGCTGTTTTTT
TRBJ1-2 | TRBD1 | . | TRBV6-1 | CASSVTGGGYGYTF | TGTGCCAGCAGTGTAACAGGGGGCGGCTATGGCTACACCTTC
TRBJ2-1 | . | . | TRBV2 | CASSVRLDSDNEQFF | TGTGCCAGCAGTGTTCGTCTAGACAGCGACAATGAGCAGTTCTTC
TRBJ1-1 | . | . | TRBV25-1 | CASSESQRYTEAFF | TGTGCCAGCAGTGAATCCCAGCGATACACTGAAGCTTTCTTT
TRBJ1-2 | . | . | TRBV5-6 | CASSLGGGNYGYTF | TGTGCCAGCAGCCTGGGGGGGGGAAACTATGGCTACACCTTC
TRBJ2-1 | TRBD2 | . | TRBV4-2 | CASRSSGGEGNEQFF | TGTGCCAGCAGATCCTCCGGGGGGGAAGGCAATGAGCAGTTCTTC
TRBJ2-1 | . | . | TRBV25-1 | CASSPPQGVGHEQFF | TGTGCCAGCAGTCCCCCACAAGGGGTGGGTCATGAGCAGTTCTTC
TRBJ2-1 | TRBD2 | . | TRBV5-8 | CASSLVGGTGGSYNEQFF | TGTGCCAGCAGCTTGGTTGGGGGGACGGGGGGGTCCTACAATGAGCAGTTCTTC
TRBJ1-2 | . | . | TRBV10-3 | CAISGSTDLNYGYTF | TGTGCCATCAGTGGTTCGACAGATCTTAACTATGGCTACACCTTC
TRBJ1-1 | . | . | TRBV5-1 | CASSLEENTEAFF | TGCGCCAGCAGTCTAGAGGAGAACACTGAAGCTTTCTTT
TRBJ1-1 | . | many | TRBV7-9 | CASSQDTTEAFF | TGTGCCAGCAGCCAAGACACAACTGAAGCTTTCTTT
TRBJ1-3 | . | many | TRBV2 | CASSEQGNTIYF | TGTGCCAGCAGTGAACAGGGAAACACCATATATTTT
TRBJ1-4 | . | . | TRBV5-1 | CASSLTGMSNEKLFF | TGCGCCAGCAGCTTGACAGGGATGTCTAATGAAAAACTGTTTTTT